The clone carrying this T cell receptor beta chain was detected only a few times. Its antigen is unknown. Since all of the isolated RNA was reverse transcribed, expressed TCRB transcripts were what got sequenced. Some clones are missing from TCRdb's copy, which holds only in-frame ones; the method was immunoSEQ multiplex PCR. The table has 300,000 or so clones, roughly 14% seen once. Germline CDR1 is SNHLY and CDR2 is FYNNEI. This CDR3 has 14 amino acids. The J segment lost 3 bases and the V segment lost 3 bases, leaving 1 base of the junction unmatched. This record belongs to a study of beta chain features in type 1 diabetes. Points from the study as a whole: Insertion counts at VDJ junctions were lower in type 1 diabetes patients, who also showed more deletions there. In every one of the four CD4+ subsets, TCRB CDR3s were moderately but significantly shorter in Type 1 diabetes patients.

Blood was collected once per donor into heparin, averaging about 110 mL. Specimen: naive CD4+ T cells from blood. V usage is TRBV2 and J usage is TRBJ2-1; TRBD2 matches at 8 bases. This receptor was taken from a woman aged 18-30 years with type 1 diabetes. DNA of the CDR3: TGTGCCAGCAGTGATCGGGGGGGCTACAATGAGCAGTTCTTC. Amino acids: CASSDRGGYNEQFF.